This T cell receptor (beta chain) stems from a study of blood T cell repertoires in COVID-19. Looking at the study overall: Acute and convalescent COVID-19 specimens originated in the United States, Italy and Spain.

In terms of age and location, participants ranged from roughly 18 to 90 years and lived in about two dozen US areas. The data were produced by immunoSEQ multiplex PCR, yet TCRdb's version contains in-frame clones alone and is incomplete. The sample has almost 400,000 clones, under 90% seen once. The CDR3 is 17 amino acids. The V and J ends lost 0 bases and 2 bases respectively, with 16 bases between them. Germline values: CDR1 SGDLS, CDR2 YYNGEE. V usage is TRBV9 and J usage is TRBJ2-3; TRBD1 is a possible D gene (6 bases). The receptor was derived from a woman in her twenties or thirties who had recovered from COVID-19. Source material: PBMCs or T cells enriched from blood (not recorded which). CDR3 in DNA: TGTGCCAGCAGCGTAGAAGTTGAGGACAGCCCCACAGATACGCAGTATTTT. Protein sequence: CASSVEVEDSPTDTQYF.